Below, 4 T cell receptor beta chains from the same sample are listed, as sequenced in a study of patients and donors after allogeneic stem cell transplantation. TCRdb called the RT-PCR reads again in MiXCR, with one record for every CDR3 protein. The table records about a million distinct CDR3 sequences, 18% of them present only once. Specimen: blood, either unsorted or a sorted T cell fraction (not recorded which). The receptors originated from a human donor who was either an allogeneic HSCT recipient or a stem cell or donor lymphocyte infusion donor (not recorded which). It is not recorded whose cells these are; they may come from a transplant donor.

This clonotype was seen repeatedly, ten times or more. The chain recombines TRBV12-3 or TRBV12-4 with TRBJ2-1; D unclear. The CDR3 runs 11 residues. Trimming removed 5 bases from V and 10 bases from J, with 9 bases in between. The CDR3 nucleotides are TGTGCCAGCAGTGCCCTCGGGGAGCAGTTCTTC. It encodes CASSALGEQFF.

This clonotype came up a few times. V is TRBV20-1 and J is TRBJ1-4; 7 bases line up with TRBD1. The germline V gene encodes CDR1 DFQATT and CDR2 SNEGSKA (reference sequence). V was clipped by 3 bases and J by 5 bases; unmatched bases: 6. The CDR3 has 14 amino acids. The DNA for the CDR3 is TGCAGTGCTAGGAGAGGGACAGTAAATGAAAAACTGTTTTTT. Encoded protein: CSARRGTVNEKLFF.

This chain connects TRBV20-1 to TRBJ2-7; TRBD1 matches 8 bases. CDR1 and CDR2 (germline): DFQATT, SNEGSKA (reference sequence). V was pared by 6 bases and J by 5 bases, with 15 bases of the junction left unmatched. The CDR3 totals 15 residues. CDR3 loop: CSARSGTGALHEQYF. CDR3 sequence (DNA): TGCAGTGCGAGGTCCGGGACAGGCGCTCTCCACGAGCAGTACTTC.

The chain has TRBV12-3 or TRBV12-4 and TRBJ1-6; TRBD1 might be the D (6 bases). The ends were cut back, 3 bases at V and 9 bases at J, with 12 bases in the middle. The length of the CDR3 is 14 residues. The DNA for the CDR3 is TGTGCCAGCAGTTTCGGGGGCAGGGGTTCACCCCTCCACTTT. This sequence encodes CASSFGGRGSPLHF.